What follows are 10 T cell receptor beta chains derived from one specimen sequenced in a study of CD8+ T cells in alopecia areata. Following extraction, RNA underwent reverse transcription to cDNA, which served as the sequencing template. Some clones are missing from TCRdb's copy, which holds only in-frame ones; the method was immunoSEQ multiplex PCR. The sample lists tens of thousands of clones; approximately 50% were seen once. The sample consisted of NKG2D-high CD8+ T cells sorted from blood. The receptors originated from a human donor with alopecia areata.

The rearrangement links TRBV27 to TRBJ2-1, with TRBD2 matching over 7 bases. V was pared by 3 bases and J by 4 bases, with 9 bases of the junction left unmatched. CDR1 MNHEY and CDR2 SMNVEV come from the germline V gene (reference sequence). This CDR3 region has 16 residues. As DNA, the CDR3 is TGTGCCAGCAGTTTGCCGGGGAGCGGGGCTTACAATGAGCAGTTCTTC. Protein sequence: CASSLPGSGAYNEQFF.

In this sample, this clone turned up a few times. This chain joins TRBV29-1 and TRBJ1-1; 9 bases line up with TRBD1. This CDR3 has 12 amino acids. V shed 7 bases and J 6 bases; nucleotides not matched to a gene: 6. Germline CDR1 reads SQVTM; CDR2 reads ANQGSEA. The CDR3, as DNA: TGCAGCGCGCCGGGACAGGGAGCTGAAGCTTTCTTT. As protein: CSAPGQGAEAFF.

The V and J genes are TRBV29-1 and TRBJ2-1, with TRBD2 matching over 7 bases. The V segment lost 6 bases and the J segment 0 bases; nucleotides outside the gene matches: 5. The CDR3 loop spans 14 amino acids. Germline CDR1 is SQVTM and CDR2 is ANQGSEA. Here the CDR3 DNA reads TGCAGCGTGTCGGGCGGGAGCTCCTACAATGAGCAGTTCTTC. As protein: CSVSGGSSYNEQFF.

V and J are TRBV6-5 and TRBJ2-5, with a weak D call TRBD1 (5 bases). This CDR3 has 14 amino acids. CDR1 is MNHEY and CDR2 is SVGAGI in the germline V gene. V lost 8 bases and J lost 1, with 14 bases in between. CDR3 nucleotides: TGTGCCAGCTCATTACATGGGGCCCAAGAGACCCAGTACTTC. It is translated as CASSLHGAQETQYF.

This clone has more than one count but fewer than ten. This chain uses TRBV29-1 with TRBJ2-1, with D possibly TRBD2 on 5 matching bases. Germline lookup yields CDR1 SQVTM and CDR2 ANQGSEA. V was cut by 3 bases and J by 5 bases, with 14 bases left in between. This CDR3 is 14 amino acids long. In DNA, the CDR3 is TGCAGCGTTGAGGCACCCTCGGAGGACAATGAGCAGTTCTTC. Its protein product is CSVEAPSEDNEQFF.

The chain combines TRBV4-3 with TRBJ2-1; 8 bases match TRBD2. With 4 bases clipped from V and 8 bases from J, the junction kept 7 bases outside the gene matches. This CDR3 contains 14 residues. Germline lookup yields CDR1 LGHNA and CDR2 YSLEER. CDR3 coding DNA: TGCGCCAGCAGCCGCCGCGGACTAGCCGATGAGCAGTTCTTC. This translates into CASSRRGLADEQFF.

A note on this clone: The same CDR3 also results from other DNA sequences found in this sample. The rearrangement links TRBV27 to TRBJ2-6; D not resolved. Germline values: CDR1 MNHEY, CDR2 SMNVEV (reference sequence). CDR3 length equals 13 residues. V was shortened by 6 bases and J by 1 base, with 4 bases between the two germline ends. CDR3 bases: TGTGCCAGCAGCCTTTCTGGGGCCAACGTCCTGACTTTC. This codes for CASSLSGANVLTF.

This chain uses TRBV7-6 with TRBJ2-5, with a weak D call TRBD2 (5 bases). The V end was cut by 1 base, the J end by 5 bases, with 5 bases between. The CDR3 has 12 amino acids. Germline V gives CDR1 SGHVS, CDR2 FNYEAQ. This CDR3 is CASSLGEETQYF. For the CDR3, the DNA is TGTGCCAGCAGCTTAGGGGAGGAGACCCAGTACTTC.

The chain combines TRBV7-2 with TRBJ2-1; 7 bases agree with TRBD2. Germline assignment: CDR1 SGHTA and CDR2 FQGNSA. The CDR3 loop spans 15 amino acids. V trimming: 1 base; J trimming: 6 bases; junction bases outside the gene matches: 6. The DNA for the CDR3 is TGTGCCAGCAGCTTAGTCGCGGGAGTGATCAATGAGCAGTTCTTC. It yields the protein CASSLVAGVINEQFF.

This clone was counted between two and nine times. The J gene is TRBJ2-2, the V gene TRBV28; 7 positions agree with TRBD1. CDR1 is MDHEN and CDR2 is SYDVKM in the germline V gene. This CDR3 is built from 14 residues. V shed 6 bases and J 3 bases; nucleotides not matched to a gene: 4. The CDR3 is CASSFTGDTGELFF. The DNA of the CDR3 is TGTGCCAGCAGCTTTACAGGGGACACCGGGGAGCTGTTTTTT. The full variable domain, completed using reference TRBV28 and TRBJ2-2, is DVKVTQSSRYLVKRTGEKVFLECVQDMDHENMFWYRQDPGLGLRLIYFSYDVKMKEKGDIPEGYSVSREKKERFSLILESASTNQTSMYLCASSFTGDTGELFFGEGSRLTVL.